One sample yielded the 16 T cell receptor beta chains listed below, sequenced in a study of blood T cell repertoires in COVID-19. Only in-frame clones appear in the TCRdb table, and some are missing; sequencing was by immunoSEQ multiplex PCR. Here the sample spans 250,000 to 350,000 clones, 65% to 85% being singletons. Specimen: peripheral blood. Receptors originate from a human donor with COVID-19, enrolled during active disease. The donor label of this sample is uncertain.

As DNA, the CDR3 is TGTGCCAGCAGACTAGCGGGCCAGAACAATGAGCAGTTCTTC. Amino acid sequence: CASRLAGQNNEQFF. The chain is built from TRBV27 and TRBJ2-1, with 9 bases lining up with TRBD2. Germline lookup yields CDR1 MNHEY and CDR2 SMNVEV (reference sequence). The CDR3 spans 14 residues. V gave up 6 bases and J gave up 5 bases; unmatched junction bases: 5.

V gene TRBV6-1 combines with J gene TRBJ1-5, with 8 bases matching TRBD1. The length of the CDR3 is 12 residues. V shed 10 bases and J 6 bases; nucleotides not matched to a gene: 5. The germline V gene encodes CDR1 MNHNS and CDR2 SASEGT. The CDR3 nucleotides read TGTGCCACCTCAGGGGGCGGTCAGCCCCAGCATTTT. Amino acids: CATSGGGQPQHF.

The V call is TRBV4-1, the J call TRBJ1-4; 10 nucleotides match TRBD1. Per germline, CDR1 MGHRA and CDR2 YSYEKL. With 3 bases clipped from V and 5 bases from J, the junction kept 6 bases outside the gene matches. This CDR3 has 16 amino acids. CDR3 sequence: CASSQSPGQGNEKLFF. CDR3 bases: TGCGCCAGCAGCCAGAGCCCGGGACAGGGGAATGAAAAACTGTTTTTT.

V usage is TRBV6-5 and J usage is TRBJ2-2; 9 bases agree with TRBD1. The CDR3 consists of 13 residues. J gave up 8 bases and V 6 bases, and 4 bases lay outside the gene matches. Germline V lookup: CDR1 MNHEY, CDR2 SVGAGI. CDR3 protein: CASSGQGIGELFF. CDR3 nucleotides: TGTGCCAGCAGCGGACAGGGGATAGGGGAGCTGTTTTTT.

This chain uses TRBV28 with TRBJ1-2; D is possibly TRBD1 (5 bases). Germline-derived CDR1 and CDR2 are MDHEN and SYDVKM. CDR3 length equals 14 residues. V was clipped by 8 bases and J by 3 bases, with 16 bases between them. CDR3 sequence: CASRPGGEDYGYTF. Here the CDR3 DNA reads TGTGCCAGCCGACCCGGGGGGGAAGACTATGGCTACACCTTC.

CDR3 in DNA: TGTGCCAGCAGCTCGTCGGAGCCAGGGCCCTACGAGCAGTACTTC. Residues: CASSSSEPGPYEQYF. The chain uses TRBV11-2 and TRBJ2-7, with D tentatively TRBD1 (5 bases). The CDR3 spans 15 residues. Germline assignment: CDR1 SGHAT and CDR2 FQNNGV. Between the trimmed V and J ends, which lost 4 bases and 2 bases, there was a span of 15 bases.

The CDR3 nucleotides read TGTGCCAGCAGCGGATACGACGGGAGCTCCTACGAGCAGTACTTC. This translates into CASSGYDGSSYEQYF. The genes are TRBV5-6 and TRBJ2-7; tentatively, D is TRBD2 (6 bases). V gave up 4 bases and J gave up 0 bases, with 14 bases separating them. The CDR3 is 15 amino acids. Germline V gene sequence: CDR1 SGHDT, CDR2 YYEEEE.

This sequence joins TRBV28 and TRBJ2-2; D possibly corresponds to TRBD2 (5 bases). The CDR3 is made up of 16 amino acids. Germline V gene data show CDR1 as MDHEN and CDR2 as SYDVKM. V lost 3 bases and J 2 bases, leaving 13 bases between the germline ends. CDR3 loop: CASSFLAGSNTGELFF. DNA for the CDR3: TGTGCCAGCAGTTTTCTGGCGGGCAGTAACACCGGGGAGCTGTTTTTT.

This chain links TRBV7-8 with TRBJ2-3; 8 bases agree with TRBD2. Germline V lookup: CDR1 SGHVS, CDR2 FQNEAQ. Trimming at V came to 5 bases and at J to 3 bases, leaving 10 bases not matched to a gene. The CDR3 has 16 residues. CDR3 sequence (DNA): TGTGCCAGCAGCCGAGCCCCTGCGGGAGGTACAGATACGCAGTATTTT. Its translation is CASSRAPAGGTDTQYF.

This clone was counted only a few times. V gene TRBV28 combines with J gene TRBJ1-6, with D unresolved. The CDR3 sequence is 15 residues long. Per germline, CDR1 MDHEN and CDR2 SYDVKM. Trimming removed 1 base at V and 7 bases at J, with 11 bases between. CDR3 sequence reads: CASSLSAGTNSPLHF. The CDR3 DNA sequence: TGTGCCAGCAGTTTATCGGCAGGTACCAATTCACCCCTCCACTTT.

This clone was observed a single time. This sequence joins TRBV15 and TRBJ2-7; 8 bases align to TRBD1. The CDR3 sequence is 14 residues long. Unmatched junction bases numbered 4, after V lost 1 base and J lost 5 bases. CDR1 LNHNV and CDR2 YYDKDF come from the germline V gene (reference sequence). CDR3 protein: CATSRGDRGHEQYF. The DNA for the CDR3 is TGTGCCACCAGCAGAGGAGACAGGGGCCACGAGCAGTACTTC.

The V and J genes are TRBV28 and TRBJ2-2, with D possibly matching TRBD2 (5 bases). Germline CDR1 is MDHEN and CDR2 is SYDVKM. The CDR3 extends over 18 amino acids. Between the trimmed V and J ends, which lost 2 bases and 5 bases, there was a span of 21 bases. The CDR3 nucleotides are TGTGCCAGCAGTTTAAGGCGAGGGATACAGAGAGCTACCGGGGAGCTGTTTTTT. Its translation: CASSLRRGIQRATGELFF.

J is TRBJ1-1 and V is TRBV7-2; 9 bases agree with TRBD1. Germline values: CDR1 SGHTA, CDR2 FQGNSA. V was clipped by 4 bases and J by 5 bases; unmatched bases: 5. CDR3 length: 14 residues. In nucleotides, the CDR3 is TGTGCCAGCAGCTCGACAGGGGGAGAAACTGAAGCTTTCTTT. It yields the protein CASSSTGGETEAFF.

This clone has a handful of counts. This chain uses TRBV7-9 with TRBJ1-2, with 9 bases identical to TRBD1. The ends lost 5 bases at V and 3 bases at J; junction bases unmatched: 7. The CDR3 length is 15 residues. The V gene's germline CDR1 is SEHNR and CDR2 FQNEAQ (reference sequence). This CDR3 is CASSLNGDRDYGYTF. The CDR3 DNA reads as TGTGCCAGCAGCCTAAACGGGGACAGGGACTATGGCTACACCTTC.

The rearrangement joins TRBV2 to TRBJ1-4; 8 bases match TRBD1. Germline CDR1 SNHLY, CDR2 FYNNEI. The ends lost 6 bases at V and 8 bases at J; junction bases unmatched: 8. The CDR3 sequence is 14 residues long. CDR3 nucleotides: TGTGCCAGCAGCGGACAGGGCTTGAAGGAAAAACTGTTTTTT. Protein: CASSGQGLKEKLFF.

CDR3 protein: CASSLGGQGAGQPQHF. CDR3 coding DNA: TGTGCCAGCAGCTTGGGGGGACAGGGGGCCGGTCAGCCCCAGCATTTT. The V gene is TRBV5-8, the J gene TRBJ1-5; 12 bases agree with TRBD1. Trimming cost V 0 bases and J 6 bases; bases outside gene matches: 4. This CDR3 comprises 16 residues. Per the germline V gene, CDR1 is SGHTS and CDR2 is YDEGEE.